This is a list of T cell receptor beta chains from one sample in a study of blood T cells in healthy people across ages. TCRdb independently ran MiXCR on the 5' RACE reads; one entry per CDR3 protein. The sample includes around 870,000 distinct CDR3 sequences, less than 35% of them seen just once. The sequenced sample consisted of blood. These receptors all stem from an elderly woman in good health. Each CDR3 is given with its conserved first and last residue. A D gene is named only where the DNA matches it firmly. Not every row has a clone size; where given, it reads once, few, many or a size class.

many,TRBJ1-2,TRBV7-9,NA,TGTGCCAGCAGCTCGGACGGCTTCTATGGCTACACCTTC,CASSSDGFYGYTF
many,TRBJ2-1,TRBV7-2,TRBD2,TGTGCCAGCAGCTTAGGGACGGGGGGGCACAATGAGCAGTTCTTC,CASSLGTGGHNEQFF
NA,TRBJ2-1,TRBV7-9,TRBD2,TGTGCCAGCAGCTTAGGAGGGACTAGCGGGAGGCAGTTCTTC,CASSLGGTSGRQFF
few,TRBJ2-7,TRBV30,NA,TGTGCCTGGGTGCGGCCGAGAGGGGGGGCCCCGGGTAACGGCTACGAGCAGTACTTC,CAWVRPRGGAPGNGYEQYF
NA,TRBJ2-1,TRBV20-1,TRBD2,TGCAGTGCCCATAGCGGGGCGTATGAGCAGTTCTTC,CSAHSGAYEQFF
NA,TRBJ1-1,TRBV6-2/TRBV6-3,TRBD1,TGTGCCAGCAGTTTGATGACAGGGTGGGGGAACACTGAAGCTTTCTTT,CASSLMTGWGNTEAFF
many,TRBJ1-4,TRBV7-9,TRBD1,TGTGCCAGCAGCTTAGTAGGGGACAGTAGTCGTGGAAAACTGTTTTTT,CASSLVGDSSRGKLFF
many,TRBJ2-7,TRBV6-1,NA,TGTGCCAGCAGGCTCGGACAGCCCTACGAGCAGTACTTC,CASRLGQPYEQYF
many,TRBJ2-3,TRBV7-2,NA,TGTGCCAGCAGCTTTCTGGCGGGGTCCGCGGTCGATACGCAGTATTTT,CASSFLAGSAVDTQYF
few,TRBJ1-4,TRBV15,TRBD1,TGTGCCACCAGCCCCGGGACAGAAAATGAAAAACTGTTTTTT,CATSPGTENEKLFF
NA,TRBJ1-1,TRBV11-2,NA,TGTGCCAGCAGCTTAGATTGGGTGAAGGGGACAGCTTTCTTT,CASSLDWVKGTAFF
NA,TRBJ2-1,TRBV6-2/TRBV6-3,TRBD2,TGTGCCAGCAGAGGTAGCGGGGGGTCTGGCAATGAGCAGTTCTTC,CASRGSGGSGNEQFF
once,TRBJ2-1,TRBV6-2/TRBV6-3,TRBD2,TGTGCCAGCAGGACTAGCGGGGGGGTCCAAGAGACCCAGTTCTTC,CASRTSGGVQETQFF
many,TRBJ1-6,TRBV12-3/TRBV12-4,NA,TGTGCCAGCACCCCCCCGGGGGCTTCTAATTCACCCCTCCACTTT,CASTPPGASNSPLHF
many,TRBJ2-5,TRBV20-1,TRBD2,TGCAGTGCTGTTAGCGGGGTAGAAAAAGAGACCCAGTACTTC,CSAVSGVEKETQYF
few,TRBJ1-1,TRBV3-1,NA,TGTGCCAGCAGCCAAGGTTACGGGAGGGAAGCTTTCTTT,CASSQGYGREAFF
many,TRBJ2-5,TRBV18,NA,TGTGCCAGCTCAAATCTGCGGGAAGAGACCCAGTACTTC,CASSNLREETQYF
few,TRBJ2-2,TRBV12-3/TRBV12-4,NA,TGTGCCAGCAGTTTTGCAGGCTATACGGGCACCGGGGAGCTGTTTTTT,CASSFAGYTGTGELFF
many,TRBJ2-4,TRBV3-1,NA,TGTGCCAGCAGCCAAGCCGCGGGGCAGGGGCGGAACATTCAGTACTTC,CASSQAAGQGRNIQYF
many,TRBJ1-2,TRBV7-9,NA,TGTGCCAGCAGTCAAACTAGCGCGTCGGTCTATGGCTACACCTTC,CASSQTSASVYGYTF
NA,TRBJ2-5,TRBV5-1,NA,TGCGCCAGCAGCTTGGAGGTTGCGGCCAGGGGGGCCTCGGCCCAGTACTTC,CASSLEVAARGASAQYF
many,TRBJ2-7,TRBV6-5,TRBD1,TGTGCCAGCAGTAAGACAGGGGCAGCAGGGTACGAGCAGTACTTC,CASSKTGAAGYEQYF
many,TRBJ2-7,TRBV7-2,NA,TGTGCCAGCAGCCCCTCCGGGAGTGGAGAGCAGTACTTC,CASSPSGSGEQYF
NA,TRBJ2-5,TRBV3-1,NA,TGTGCCAGCAGCCAAGGGGAGCTAGAGACCCAGTACTTC,CASSQGELETQYF
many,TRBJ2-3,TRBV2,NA,TGTGCCAGCAGTGAACAGGGTTACACAGATACGCAGTATTTT,CASSEQGYTDTQYF
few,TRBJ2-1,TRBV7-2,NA,TGTGCCAGCACCCCTAACCGGGGAAAAAACGGTGAGCAGTTCTTC,CASTPNRGKNGEQFF
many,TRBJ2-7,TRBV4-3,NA,TGCGCCAGCAGCCGGGAACCTAGGTACGAGCAGTACTTC,CASSREPRYEQYF
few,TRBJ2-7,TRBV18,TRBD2,TGTGCCAGCTCACCACCAGGCTCTAGCGGCAATGAGCAGTACTTC,CASSPPGSSGNEQYF
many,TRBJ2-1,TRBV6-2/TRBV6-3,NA,TGTGCCAGCAGCCCCCCCTTTGACAGGAAGGAGCAGTTCTTC,CASSPPFDRKEQFF
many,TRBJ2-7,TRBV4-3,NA,TGCGCCAGCAGCCAAGATCGGGGCCTCCAAAAATTGTACTTC,CASSQDRGLQKLYF
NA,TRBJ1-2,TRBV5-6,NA,TGTGCCAGCAGCCTCGGGTCAAGTGATGGCTACACCTTC,CASSLGSSDGYTF
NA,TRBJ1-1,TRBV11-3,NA,TGTGCCAGCAGCCAAGGACAGTTGGACGCTTTCTTT,CASSQGQLDAFF
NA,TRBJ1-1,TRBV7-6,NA,TGTGCCAGCTTCACGGTCCGGGGGGCGAGGACTGAAGCTTTCTTT,CASFTVRGARTEAFF
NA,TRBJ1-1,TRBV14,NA,TGTGCCAGCAGCCAAGAGACGCCGCCCCGAGCTTTCTTT,CASSQETPPRAFF
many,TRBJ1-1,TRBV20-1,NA,TGCAGTGCTCCATCGGGCATGAACACTGAAGCTTTCTTT,CSAPSGMNTEAFF
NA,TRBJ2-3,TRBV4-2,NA,TGTGCCAGCAGCCAAGAGCGGATCGGTACGCAGTATTTT,CASSQERIGTQYF
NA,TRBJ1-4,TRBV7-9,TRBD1,TGTGCCAGCAGCTCAAAGGAGACAGGGTGGAAGGGTAATGAAAAACTGTTTTTT,CASSSKETGWKGNEKLFF
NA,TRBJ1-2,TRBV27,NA,TGTGCCAGCAGGTTATCGGGCCTCTATGGCTACACCTTC,CASRLSGLYGYTF
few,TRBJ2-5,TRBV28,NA,TGTGCCAGCAGCGACTACAAGGGGGAAGCGACCCAGTACTTC,CASSDYKGEATQYF
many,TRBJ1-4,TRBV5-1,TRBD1,TGCGCCAGCAGCCCTTACGGACAGGGACTAAATGAAAAACTGTTTTTT,CASSPYGQGLNEKLFF
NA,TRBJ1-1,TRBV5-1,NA,TGCGCCAGCAGTGACTTGGAGGGGCGGAACACTGAAGCTTTCTTT,CASSDLEGRNTEAFF
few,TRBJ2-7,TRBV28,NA,TGTGCCAGCAGTTTTGTGTTCGGCGTGGAGGAAGGCGAGCAGTACTTC,CASSFVFGVEEGEQYF
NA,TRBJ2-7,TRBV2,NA,TGTGCCAGCAGTGCCCATCGATCCCTCTACGAGCAGTACTTC,CASSAHRSLYEQYF
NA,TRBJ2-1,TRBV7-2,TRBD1,TGTGCCAGCAGTACAGGGGTTGGGAATGAGCAGTTCTTC,CASSTGVGNEQFF
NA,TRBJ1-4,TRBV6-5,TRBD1,TGTGCCAGCAGTTTAGCAGGGGGCGCTTATGAAAAACTGTTTTTT,CASSLAGGAYEKLFF
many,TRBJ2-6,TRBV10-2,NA,TGCGCCAGCAGTGAGCAAGGCGGATCTGGGGCCAACGTCCTGACTTTC,CASSEQGGSGANVLTF
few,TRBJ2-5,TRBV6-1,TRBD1,TGTGCCAGCAATCTGGACAGGAACCAAGAGACCCAGTACTTC,CASNLDRNQETQYF
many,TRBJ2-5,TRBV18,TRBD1,TGTGCCAGCTCACAAACAGGGGGGAACCTTCAAGAGACCCAGTACTTC,CASSQTGGNLQETQYF
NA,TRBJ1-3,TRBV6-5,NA,TGTGCCAGCAGTTACTCAGGGACTTCTGGAAACACCATATATTTT,CASSYSGTSGNTIYF
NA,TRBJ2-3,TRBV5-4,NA,TGTGCCAGCAGCCACACGCCAGCTGGGGGGCTCCCAGATACGCAGTATTTT,CASSHTPAGGLPDTQYF
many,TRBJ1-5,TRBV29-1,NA,TGCAGCGTTGAGGGGGGGTTCAATCAGCCCCAGCATTTT,CSVEGGFNQPQHF
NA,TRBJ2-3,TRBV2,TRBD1,TGTGCCAGCAGTGAAGTCAGGGGGCCAGATACGCAGTATTTT,CASSEVRGPDTQYF
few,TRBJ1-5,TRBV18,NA,TGTGCCAGCTCACCAACCGCCCCCAGCAATCAGCCCCAGCATTTT,CASSPTAPSNQPQHF
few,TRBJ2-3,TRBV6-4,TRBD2,TGTGCCGGCAGTGAGGATAGCGGGGTCACAGATACGCAGTATTTT,CAGSEDSGVTDTQYF
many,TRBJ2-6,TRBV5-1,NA,TGCGCCAGCAGCCCCTCGGGACCTCTATCCCCTGGGGCCAACGTCCTGACTTTC,CASSPSGPLSPGANVLTF